These 30 T cell receptor beta chains were sequenced from one sample in a study of neurological immune-mediated disorders. TCRdb ran MiXCR on the 5' RACE reads and lists one entry per CDR3 protein. The table includes about 33,000 distinct CDR3 sequences, about 12% detected once. As for time point: longitudinal time-point 2. The sample comprised PBMCs. The receptors shown here come from a woman between 35 and 50 years old in good health.

This clonotype was recorded many times. The V and J genes are TRBV3-1 and TRBJ2-3, with D hard to call. Per germline, CDR1 LGHDT and CDR2 YNNKEL (reference sequence). V lost 3 bases and J lost 2, with 6 bases in between. The CDR3 covers 13 residues. The CDR3 DNA is TGTGCCAGCAGCCACGAAGCCACAGATACGCAGTATTTT. Translating it yields CASSHEATDTQYF.

This clonotype was seen ten or more times. The chain links TRBV6-5 to TRBJ2-7; no clear D gene. Germline V gives CDR1 MNHEY, CDR2 SVGAGI. Trimming shortened V by 0 bases and J by 1 base, and 10 bases separated the two germline ends. The length of the CDR3 is 15 residues. The CDR3 nucleotides read TGTGCCAGCAGTTACTCGAGTGGCAGTTCCTACGAGCAGTACTTC. Encoded protein: CASSYSSGSSYEQYF.

Of note for this clonotype: With a much larger clone just one base away, this may be a read error. As the CDR3 is not closed by the conserved phenylalanine or tryptophan, this likely results from a read error. The V call is TRBV5-5, the J call TRBJ2-3; 9 bases are a match to TRBD1. V gave up 4 bases and J gave up 9 bases; unmatched junction bases: 12. The CDR3 loop spans 15 amino acids. Germline assignment: CDR1 SGHKS and CDR2 YYEKEE (reference sequence). CDR3 loop: CASSLRDRAMGTQYS. DNA of the CDR3: TGTGCCAGCAGCCTCCGGGACAGGGCGATGGGCACGCAGTATTCT.

This clonotype showed up many times. The CDR3 reads CASSLSGFRGAKNIQYF. The CDR3 DNA follows: TGTGCCAGCAGTTTATCCGGGTTCCGAGGAGCCAAAAACATTCAGTACTTC. This sequence joins TRBV27 and TRBJ2-4, with unresolved D. Trimming took 0 bases from V and 0 from J, leaving 12 bases between them. Per the germline V gene, CDR1 is MNHEY and CDR2 is SMNVEV (reference sequence). This CDR3 contains 17 residues.

This clonotype has ten or more counts. The rearrangement uses TRBV6-1 and TRBJ2-7; 7 bases line up with TRBD1. From germline, CDR1 is MNHNS and CDR2 SASEGT. The CDR3 sequence is 14 residues long. The junction had 6 bases not matched to a gene; V was cut back by 5 bases and J by 2 bases. As DNA, the CDR3 is TGTGCCAGCAGTTTACAGGGGTCCCCCTACGAGCAGTACTTC. Protein product: CASSLQGSPYEQYF.

This clonotype appeared many times. The chain combines TRBV20-1 with TRBJ2-3, with 8 bases that match TRBD2. The V and J ends lost 1 base and 3 bases, in that order; junction bases with no gene match: 6. This CDR3 has 15 amino acids. The V gene's germline CDR1 is DFQATT and CDR2 SNEGSKA (reference sequence). The CDR3 here is CSARGGGRLTDTQYF. CDR3 sequence (DNA): TGCAGTGCTAGAGGCGGGGGGAGGCTGACAGATACGCAGTATTTT.

This clonotype counts as medium-sized. V gene TRBV12-3 or TRBV12-4 combines with J gene TRBJ1-1, with D possibly matching TRBD1 (6 bases). The length of the CDR3 is 12 residues. Trimming shortened V by 5 bases and J by 11 bases, and 15 bases separated the two germline ends. The CDR3 spells CASSQPGVRAFF. As DNA, the CDR3 is TGTGCCAGCAGTCAGCCAGGGGTTAGGGCTTTCTTT.

This clonotype was seen a handful of times. The chain has TRBV3-1 and TRBJ1-2; TRBD1 agrees at 9 bases. Germline CDR1 and CDR2: LGHDT and YNNKEL (reference sequence). The V segment lost 4 bases and the J segment 4 bases; nucleotides outside the gene matches: 1. This CDR3 contains 13 residues. CDR3 coding DNA: TGTGCCAGCAGCCTGGGACAGGGCTATGGCTACACCTTC. The encoded protein is CASSLGQGYGYTF.

This clonotype was observed at least ten times. A junction boundary mismatches the germline segment, possibly from a read error. The chain couples TRBV5-1 to TRBJ2-3, with 9 positions matching TRBD2. Looked up from germline, CDR1 is SGHRS and CDR2 is YFSETQ. The CDR3 sequence is 15 residues long. CDR3 coding DNA: TGCGCCAGCAGCTACTACCCGGCACGGCAGGGCGGGGGGGATTTT. This codes for CASSYYPARQGGGDF.

The chain has TRBV2 and TRBJ2-3; the match to TRBD2 covers 9 bases. The CDR3 spans 15 residues. Germline CDR1 SNHLY, CDR2 FYNNEI. Trimming at V came to 1 base and at J to 1 base, leaving 0 bases not matched to a gene. The CDR3 region is CASSEGTSGTDTQYF. The DNA of the CDR3 is TGTGCCAGCAGTGAAGGGACTAGCGGCACAGATACGCAGTATTTT.

This clonotype was counted at least ten times. The rearrangement uses TRBV5-1 and TRBJ1-1; no clear D gene. Trimming cost V 1 base and J 3 bases, with 22 bases left between them. Germline V gives CDR1 SGHRS, CDR2 YFSETQ. There are 18 residues in the CDR3. The DNA of the CDR3 is TGCGCCAGCAGCTTGATCAAAAAACAGTCCCCAAAGGACACTGAAGCTTTCTTT. Residues: CASSLIKKQSPKDTEAFF.

This clonotype was counted many times. V gene TRBV5-6 combines with J gene TRBJ1-1, with D perhaps TRBD1 (6 bases). Germline CDR1 SGHDT, CDR2 YYEEEE. V gave up 0 bases and J gave up 1 base, with 13 bases separating them. This CDR3 contains 16 residues. The CDR3 spells CASSLGAGGPNTEAFF. The CDR3 DNA reads as TGTGCCAGCAGCTTGGGGGCTGGGGGCCCGAACACTGAAGCTTTCTTT.

This clonotype was seen repeatedly, ten times or more. The chain uses TRBV2 and TRBJ1-1; 12 positions agree with TRBD1. Germline-derived CDR1 and CDR2 are SNHLY and FYNNEI. CDR3 length: 15 amino acids. V lost 2 bases and J lost 5; bases outside the gene matches: 3. The CDR3 reads CASSEWGQGATEAFF. CDR3 nucleotide sequence: TGTGCCAGCAGTGAATGGGGACAGGGGGCAACTGAAGCTTTCTTT. The complete variable domain, with remaining parts taken from reference TRBV2 and TRBJ1-1, reads EPEVTQTPSHQVTQMGQEVILRCVPISNHLYFYWYRQILGQKVEFLVSFYNNEISEKSEIFDDQFSVERPDGSNFTLKIRSTKLEDSAMYFCASSEWGQGATEAFFGQGTRLTVV.

This clonotype was observed a handful of times. The chain carries TRBV29-1 and TRBJ1-6, with 8 nucleotides matching TRBD1. J lost 0 bases, V lost 5 bases, and 3 bases had no gene match. The germline V gene has CDR1 SQVTM and CDR2 ANQGSEA. The CDR3 is 15 residues long. As DNA, the CDR3 is TGCAGCGTTAGGACAGGGAGCTCCTATAATTCACCCCTCCACTTT. Translation: CSVRTGSSYNSPLHF.

This clonotype is classed as medium-sized. V gene TRBV20-1 combines with J gene TRBJ1-1; 9 bases fit TRBD1. The CDR3 is 14 residues long. Germline CDR1 is DFQATT and CDR2 is SNEGSKA (reference sequence). J lost 2 bases, V lost 2 bases, and 3 bases had no gene match. The CDR3 nucleotides are TGCAGTGCTAGAACAGGGGGCCGAAACACTGAAGCTTTCTTT. Amino acids: CSARTGGRNTEAFF.

This clonotype was observed many times. This chain links TRBV5-1 with TRBJ1-2, with a tentative D call TRBD1 (6 bases). The length of the CDR3 is 16 residues. Looked up from germline, CDR1 is SGHRS and CDR2 is YFSETQ. V lost 4 bases, J lost 0 bases, and 16 bases lay in between. The CDR3 coding sequence is TGCGCCAGCAGCCTTCCCCGAGGGGGAGCTAACTATGGCTACACCTTC. Translated: CASSLPRGGANYGYTF.

This clonotype has a handful of counts. This chain joins TRBV6-2 or TRBV6-3 and TRBJ1-5; tentative D call: TRBD1 (6 bases). The CDR3 runs 15 residues. Germline-derived CDR1 and CDR2 are MNHEY and SVGEGT. Between the trimmed V and J ends, which lost 6 bases and 3 bases, there was a span of 15 bases. CDR3 coding DNA: TGTGCCAGCAGCTTGAAAGGGGGGTCCAATCAGCCCCAGCATTTT. Protein product: CASSLKGGSNQPQHF.

In its sample, this clonotype was seen a few times. The rearrangement joins TRBV7-2 to TRBJ1-6, with 7 bases identical to TRBD1. This CDR3 region has 18 residues. Germline V lookup: CDR1 SGHTA, CDR2 FQGNSA. The V and J ends lost 4 bases and 6 bases, in that order; junction bases with no gene match: 15. The CDR3, as DNA: TGTGCCAGCAGCTCGGGACAGAGTTCGCTATTATTTAATTCACCCCTCCACTTT. Its translation: CASSSGQSSLLFNSPLHF.

The V call is TRBV5-4, the J call TRBJ2-1; D gene unclear. V gave up 4 bases and J gave up 5 bases, with 16 bases separating them. CDR1 is SGHNT and CDR2 is YYREEE in the germline V gene (reference sequence). The length of the CDR3 is 15 residues. The CDR3 sequence: CASSPRPHRNNEQFF. The DNA for the CDR3 is TGTGCCAGCAGCCCACGGCCTCACCGAAACAATGAGCAGTTCTTC. Full variable domain (outside the CDR3, taken from reference TRBV5-4 and TRBJ2-1): ETGVTQSPTHLIKTRGQQVTLRCSSQSGHNTVSWYQQALGQGPQFIFQYYREEENGRGNFPPRFSGLQFPNYSSELNVNALELDDSALYLCASSPRPHRNNEQFFGPGTRLTVL.

The rearrangement links TRBV12-3 or TRBV12-4 to TRBJ1-1, with a weak D call TRBD1 (6 bases). Trimming shortened V by 2 bases and J by 2 bases, and 9 bases separated the two germline ends. This CDR3 is 14 amino acids long. CDR3 in DNA: TGTGCCAGCAGTTTATCCAGGGGAAACACTGAAGCTTTCTTT. It translates to CASSLSRGNTEAFF.

This clonotype has a count of ten or more. The chain uses TRBV5-1 and TRBJ2-1, with 8 nucleotides matching TRBD1. The CDR3 covers 15 residues. The V gene end was trimmed by 4 bases and the J gene end by 3 bases; junction bases not matched to a gene: 6. The germline gives CDR1 SGHRS, CDR2 YFSETQ. CDR3 loop: CASSGWDRHYNEQFF. DNA of the CDR3: TGCGCCAGCAGCGGGTGGGACAGGCACTACAATGAGCAGTTCTTC.

This clonotype was found many times. This rearrangement joins TRBV6-5 to TRBJ1-1; possible D gene TRBD1, 6 bases. Per germline, CDR1 MNHEY and CDR2 SVGAGI. CDR3 size: 12 residues. V lost 6 bases and J 11 bases, leaving 16 bases between the germline ends. CDR3 region: CASSPGRGQAFF. CDR3 DNA: TGTGCCAGCAGCCCCGGCCGGGGGCAGGCTTTCTTT.

This clonotype has ten or more counts. This chain connects TRBV7-2 to TRBJ2-7; 11 positions agree with TRBD2. V gave up 7 bases and J gave up 2 bases; unmatched junction bases: 22. The CDR3 loop spans 20 amino acids. Germline lookup yields CDR1 SGHTA and CDR2 FQGNSA. The CDR3 here is CASTPRIAGGPSRRPYEQYF. CDR3 DNA: TGTGCCAGCACCCCCAGGATAGCGGGAGGGCCATCCCGTCGCCCCTACGAGCAGTACTTC.

This clonotype has at least ten counts. The rearrangement links TRBV3-2 to TRBJ2-3; the DNA was not compared with TRBD2, the D call given in the table. TRBV3-2 is described as a pseudogene. The CDR3 length is 17 residues. The chain's CDR3 is CASSPPRGSGGADTQYF. The CDR3 DNA sequence: TGTGCCAGCAGCCCCCCAAGGGGTAGCGGGGGGGCAGATACGCAGTATTTT.

The table lists this clonotype with many counts. The chain uses TRBV9 and TRBJ2-1; the D gene could be TRBD1 or TRBD2 (5 bases each). Germline V CDR1 and CDR2: SGDLS, YYNGEE. V dropped 1 base and J dropped 9 bases, with 11 bases sitting between them. This CDR3 has 13 residues. In DNA form, the CDR3 reads TGTGCCAGCAGCGTACTAGGGACCGGTGAGCAGTTCTTC. This encodes CASSVLGTGEQFF.

This clonotype was counted at least ten times. The chain joins TRBV20-1 to TRBJ1-2; D is undetermined. From germline, CDR1 is DFQATT and CDR2 SNEGSKA (reference sequence). The CDR3 runs 13 residues. Trimming took off 2 bases at V and 8 bases at J, with 15 bases between the two ends. CDR3 sequence reads: CSARLQVDGGYTF. The CDR3 DNA reads TGCAGTGCTAGATTGCAGGTCGACGGCGGCTACACCTTC.

The table lists this clonotype with a few counts. V is TRBV12-3 or TRBV12-4 and J is TRBJ2-1; 9 bases match TRBD1. This CDR3 has 16 residues. V was pared by 5 bases and J by 4 bases, with 9 bases of the junction left unmatched. CDR3 DNA sequence: TGTGCCAGCAGTGATAACAGGGGGCCAACTTACAATGAGCAGTTCTTC. Protein product: CASSDNRGPTYNEQFF.

In this sample, this clonotype turned up many times. The rearrangement joins TRBV6-2 or TRBV6-3 to TRBJ2-1; 7 bases align to TRBD2. V lost 6 bases, J lost 0 bases, and 17 bases stayed unmatched. The CDR3 contains 19 residues. Germline CDR1 and CDR2: MNHEY and SVGEGT. For the CDR3, the DNA is TGTGCCAGCAGCCTTTTATTTGGCAGCGGGGTAAGCTCCTACAATGAGCAGTTCTTC. It yields the protein CASSLLFGSGVSSYNEQFF.

This clonotype appeared a few times. This chain connects TRBV12-5 to TRBJ1-2; D might be TRBD1 (6 bases). CDR1 is LGHNT and CDR2 is FRNRAP in the germline V gene. V lost 2 bases and J 4 bases, leaving 17 bases between the germline ends. The CDR3 sequence is 16 residues long. The CDR3 here is CASGLTAAGAGYGYTF. CDR3 sequence (DNA): TGTGCTAGTGGTTTGACCGCGGCAGGGGCTGGCTATGGCTACACCTTC.

CDR3 protein: CSASLLTYEQYF. CDR3 nucleotide sequence: TGCAGTGCTAGTTTACTAACCTACGAGCAGTACTTC. The genes are TRBV20-1 and TRBJ2-7, with unresolved D. V lost 3 bases and J 2 bases, leaving 8 bases between the germline ends. Germline CDR1 DFQATT, CDR2 SNEGSKA (reference sequence). CDR3 size: 12 residues.